The clone carrying this TCR beta chain came up a few times. The antigen remains unidentified. This entry is derived from a study of T-cell reconstitution after alpha-beta-depleted transplantation in children. Study-wide findings and caveats: T-cell numbers and diversity, one year after transplant, stemmed largely from T cells that were newly produced. Two months or so post-transplant, alpha-beta T cells reportedly derived from several hundred expanded graft clones. In some patients, recipient T cells and intrathymic progenitors surviving conditioning explained high day-60 diversity.

Trimming removed 0 bases from V and 3 bases from J, with 9 bases in between. Germline CDR1 reads GTSNPN; CDR2 reads SVGIG (reference sequence). The CDR3 is made up of 13 amino acids. Researchers prepared the TCRbeta library using unique molecular identifiers, the study reports. MiXCR was run by TCRdb on the PCR reads, yielding one entry per CDR3 protein. Here the sample spans about 510,000 distinct CDR3 sequences, 10% to 12% being singletons. The TCR comes from a female patient aged 2 to 10 who had a stem cell transplant for aplastic anemia, so the T cells may come from the graft donor. This rearrangement joins TRBV30 to TRBJ2-7; D remains ambiguous. Sequenced here: PBMCs, mostly from graft donor cells, sampled 180 days after TCRalphabeta/CD19-depleted stem cell transplant. The CDR3 DNA reads TGTGCCTGGAGTGTAATGAATGGCTACGAGCAGTACTTC. Amino acids: CAWSVMNGYEQYF.